The source of this TCR beta chain is a study of cytomegalovirus exposure and HLA in healthy donors. Study-level information: The study's early data release held tens of millions of unique TCRs from HLA-typed donors.

This CDR3 comprises 13 residues. Trimming shortened V by 0 bases and J by 7 bases, and 7 bases separated the two germline ends. The V gene's germline CDR1 is LGHNA and CDR2 YNFKEQ. Regarding the study as a whole: Productive status was seen about 90% or about 30% of the time for most TCR beta V segments in an earlier analysis. A later analysis reportedly identified an Asian-associated ancestry cluster as carrying fewer N-insertions than the roughly 720-donor mean. The authors excluded some V segments, including TRBV6-2 and TRBV6-3, as indistinguishable.

The PCR had 60 Vbeta and 13 Jbeta primers. Assay used: immunoSEQ multiplex PCR; TCRdb lists only in-frame clones, some missing. The sample includes 180,000 or so clones, 82% of them seen just once. Of note for this clone: Antigen unknown.

The sequence came from a middle-aged man in good health and CMV-seronegative. The sample was PBMCs. The genes are TRBV4-2 and TRBJ1-5; tentatively, D is TRBD1 (5 bases). CDR3 protein: CASSQEGGQPQHF. Here the CDR3 DNA reads TGTGCCAGCAGCCAAGAGGGGGGACAGCCCCAGCATTTT.